A single sample is the source of the 6 T cell receptor beta chains below, sequenced in a study of blood T cell repertoires in COVID-19. Profiled with immunoSEQ multiplex PCR; TCRdb holds only in-frame clones, not every one. This table holds around 120,000 clones, around 78% found once. Sequencing input: peripheral blood. The receptors stem from a man aged 25 to 40 with acute or convalescent COVID-19.

This rearrangement joins TRBV7-9 to TRBJ2-5; the match to TRBD2 covers 8 bases. Germline lookup yields CDR1 SEHNR and CDR2 FQNEAQ (reference sequence). Trimming took 8 bases from V and 7 from J; bases not matched to a gene: 12. There are 14 residues in the CDR3. In nucleotides, the CDR3 is TGTGCCAGCGAGAGCGGGAGTAGTTCGGTGACCCAGTACTTC. Translating gives CASESGSSSVTQYF.

The chain employs TRBV5-1 and TRBJ1-6; maybe TRBD1 (5 bases). The CDR3 sequence is 17 residues long. V shed 0 bases and J shed 1 base, with 11 bases lying between them. From germline, CDR1 is SGHRS and CDR2 YFSETQ. CDR3 amino acids: CASSLEAGISYNSPLHF. The CDR3, as DNA: TGCGCCAGCAGCTTGGAGGCAGGGATATCCTATAATTCACCCCTCCACTTT. Full variable domain (missing parts from reference TRBV5-1 and TRBJ1-6): KAGVTQTPRYLIKTRGQQVTLSCSPISGHRSVSWYQQTPGQGLQFLFEYFSETQRNKGNFPGRFSGRQFSNSRSEMNVSTLELGDSALYLCASSLEAGISYNSPLHFGNGTRLTVT.

The chain is built from TRBV14 and TRBJ2-1, with a weak D call TRBD2 (6 bases). There are 15 residues in the CDR3. Between the trimmed V and J ends, which lost 2 bases and 3 bases, there was a span of 11 bases. The germline V gene has CDR1 SGHDN and CDR2 FVKESK. CDR3 sequence (DNA): TGTGCCAGCAGCCAACGGGAGTCCTACTACAATGAGCAGTTCTTC. It specifies CASSQRESYYNEQFF.

This chain uses TRBV30 with TRBJ2-3, with TRBD2 matching over 11 bases. This CDR3 comprises 16 residues. V dropped 0 bases and J dropped 6; count of bases not matched to a gene: 8. Per the germline V gene, CDR1 is GTSNPN and CDR2 is SVGIG (reference sequence). CDR3 DNA sequence: TGTGCCTGGAGTGTAGGGCTAGCGGGAGGCGGGGATACGCAGTATTTT. Amino acids: CAWSVGLAGGGDTQYF. The entire variable domain, with the rest obtained from reference TRBV30 and TRBJ2-3, is as follows: SQTIHQWPATLVQPVGSPLSLECTVEGTSNPNLYWYRQAAGRGLQLLFYSVGIGQISSEVPQNLSASRPQDRQFILSSKKLLLSDSGFYLCAWSVGLAGGGDTQYFGPGTRLTVL.

Note on this clone: The same CDR3 is also encoded by other DNA sequences in this sample. V gene TRBV3-1 (or the pseudogene TRBV3-2) combines with J gene TRBJ1-3; the D gene is possibly TRBD1 (6 bases). The V gene's germline CDR1 is LGHDT and CDR2 YNNKEL (reference sequence). V was cut by 4 bases and J by 0 bases, with 10 bases left in between. The CDR3 is 15 amino acids. This chain's CDR3 is CASSPTGSSGNTIYF. Written as DNA, the CDR3 is TGTGCCAGCAGCCCTACAGGGAGCTCTGGAAACACCATATATTTT.

The chain is built from TRBV7-8 and TRBJ2-7, with no clear D. Trimming stripped 3 bases from V and 3 bases from J, with 6 bases between. This CDR3 spans 12 amino acids. Germline V gene lookup returns CDR1 SGHVS and CDR2 FQNEAQ. CDR3 in DNA: TGTGCCAGCAGCTTGTCGTTCTACGAGCAGTACTTC. This gives the protein CASSLSFYEQYF.